A selection of T cell receptor beta chains follows, all from one sample in a study of response to subunit inactivated influenza vaccine. TCRdb re-called the RT-PCR reads through MiXCR, storing one row per CDR3 protein. The sample consists of hundreds of thousands of distinct CDR3 sequences, about 15% of them appearing once. The sequences come from CD4+ T cells sorted from PBMCs, collected less than 30 months after vaccination. These receptors originate from a man aged 50 to 69 who received an inactivated influenza vaccine. CDR3s include the opening cysteine and the closing phenylalanine or tryptophan. The order of the fields is J gene, V gene, clone size, D gene, CDR3 protein, CDR3 DNA. D genes are given only for firm matches. Clone size is shown for a subset of rows, as once, few, many or a class of expanded clone.

TRBJ2-1 TRBV6-2/TRBV6-3 many - CASSPKKKFPAVDYNEQFF TGTGCCAGCAGTCCCAAGAAGAAATTCCCGGCGGTAGACTACAATGAGCAGTTCTTC
TRBJ1-2 TRBV9 few - CASSVGGALYGYTF TGTGCCAGCAGCGTAGGAGGAGCCCTCTATGGCTACACCTTC
TRBJ2-5 TRBV27 - - CASRDRQETQYF TGTGCCAGCCGGGATCGTCAAGAGACCCAGTACTTC
TRBJ1-2 TRBV7-2 - - CASSFLDRGGYTF TGTGCCAGCAGCTTCCTCGATCGGGGTGGCTACACCTTC
TRBJ2-2 TRBV20-1 - - CSASRDMNTGELFF TGCAGTGCTAGCCGCGATATGAACACCGGGGAGCTGTTTTTT
TRBJ2-7 TRBV3-1 - - CASSQRPGEQYF TGTGCCAGCAGCCAACGGCCAGGCGAGCAGTACTTC
TRBJ2-3 TRBV11-2 few TRBD2 CASSPTGTSGFSTDTQYF TGTGCCAGCAGCCCAACAGGGACTAGCGGGTTTAGCACAGATACGCAGTATTTT
TRBJ2-1 TRBV3-1 - - CASSPSQDLNNEQFF TGTGCCAGCAGCCCAAGTCAGGACTTAAACAATGAGCAGTTCTTC
TRBJ2-3 TRBV2 - - CASNDVDTQYF TGTGCCAGCAATGACGTAGATACGCAGTATTTT
TRBJ1-4 TRBV18 few - CASSPTQGGDEKLFF TGTGCCAGCTCACCAACGCAGGGAGGGGACGAAAAACTGTTTTTT
TRBJ2-7 TRBV9 few - CASSARIGSYEQYF TGTGCCAGCAGCGCCAGAATAGGCTCCTACGAGCAGTACTTC
TRBJ2-1 TRBV4-3 - - CASSQDSSAYNEQFF TGCGCCAGCAGCCAAGATTCTAGCGCCTACAATGAGCAGTTCTTC